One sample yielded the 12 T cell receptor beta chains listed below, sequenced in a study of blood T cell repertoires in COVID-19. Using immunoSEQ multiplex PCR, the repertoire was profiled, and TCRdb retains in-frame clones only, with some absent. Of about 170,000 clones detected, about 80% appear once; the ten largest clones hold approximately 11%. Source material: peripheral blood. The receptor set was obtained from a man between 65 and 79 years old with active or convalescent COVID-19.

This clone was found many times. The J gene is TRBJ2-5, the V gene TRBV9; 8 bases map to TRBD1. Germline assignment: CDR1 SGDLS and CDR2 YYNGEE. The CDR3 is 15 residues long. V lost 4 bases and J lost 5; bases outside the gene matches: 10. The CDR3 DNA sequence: TGTGCCAGCAGCCCATCCCAGGGGGCCGGGGAGACCCAGTACTTC. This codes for CASSPSQGAGETQYF.

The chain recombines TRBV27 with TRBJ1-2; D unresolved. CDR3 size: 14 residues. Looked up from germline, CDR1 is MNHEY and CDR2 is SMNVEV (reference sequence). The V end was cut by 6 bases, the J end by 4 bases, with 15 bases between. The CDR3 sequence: CASSLTLSSYGYTF. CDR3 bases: TGTGCCAGCAGCCTAACCCTTAGCAGCTATGGCTACACCTTC.

The CDR3 sequence is CASSQESPGQEKLFF. For the CDR3, the DNA is TGCGCCAGCAGCCAAGAGAGCCCGGGACAAGAAAAACTGTTTTTT. The V call is TRBV4-3, the J call TRBJ1-4; TRBD1 is a possible D gene (6 bases). V was clipped by 0 bases and J by 8 bases, with 13 bases between them. Germline CDR1 is LGHNA and CDR2 is YSLEER. CDR3 length: 15 residues.

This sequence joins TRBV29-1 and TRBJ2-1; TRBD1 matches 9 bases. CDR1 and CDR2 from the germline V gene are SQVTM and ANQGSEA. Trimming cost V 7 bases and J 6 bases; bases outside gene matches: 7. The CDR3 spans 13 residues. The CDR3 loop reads CSGGGQGGNEQFF. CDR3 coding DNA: TGCAGCGGAGGGGGACAGGGTGGCAATGAGCAGTTCTTC.

In DNA, the CDR3 is TGTGCCAGTAGGCTAACAGGGTTCTATGGCTACACCTTC. Translated, it gives CASRLTGFYGYTF. This sequence joins TRBV19 and TRBJ1-2, with D maybe TRBD1 (6 bases). The V end lost 6 bases, the J end lost 4 bases, and 12 bases lay between the germline ends. The CDR3 has 13 amino acids. Per the germline V gene, CDR1 is LNHDA and CDR2 is SQIVND (reference sequence).

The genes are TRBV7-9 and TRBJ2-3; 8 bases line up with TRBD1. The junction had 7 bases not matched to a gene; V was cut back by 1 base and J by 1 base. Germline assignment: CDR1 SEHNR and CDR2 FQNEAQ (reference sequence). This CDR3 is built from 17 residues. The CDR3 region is CASSLGGTGSRTDTQYF. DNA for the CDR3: TGTGCCAGCAGCTTAGGGGGGACAGGCAGCCGCACAGATACGCAGTATTTT.

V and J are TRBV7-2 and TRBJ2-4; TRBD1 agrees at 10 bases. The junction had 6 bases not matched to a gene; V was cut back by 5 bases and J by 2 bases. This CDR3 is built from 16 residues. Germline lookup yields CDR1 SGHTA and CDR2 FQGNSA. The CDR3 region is CASSPRQGASKNIQYF. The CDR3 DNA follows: TGTGCCAGCAGCCCACGACAGGGGGCATCCAAAAACATTCAGTACTTC. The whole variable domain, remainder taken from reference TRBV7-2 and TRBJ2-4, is GAGVSQSPSNKVTEKGKDVELRCDPISGHTALYWYRQSLGQGLEFLIYFQGNSAPDKSGLPSDRFSAERTGGSVSTLTIQRTQQEDSAVYLCASSPRQGASKNIQYFGAGTRLSVL.

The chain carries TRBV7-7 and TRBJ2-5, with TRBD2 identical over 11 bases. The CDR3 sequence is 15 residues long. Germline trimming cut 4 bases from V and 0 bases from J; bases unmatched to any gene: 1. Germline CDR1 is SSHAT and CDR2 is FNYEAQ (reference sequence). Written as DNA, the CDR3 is TGTGCCAGCAGCTCTAGCGGGGGGTACCAAGAGACCCAGTACTTC. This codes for CASSSSGGYQETQYF.

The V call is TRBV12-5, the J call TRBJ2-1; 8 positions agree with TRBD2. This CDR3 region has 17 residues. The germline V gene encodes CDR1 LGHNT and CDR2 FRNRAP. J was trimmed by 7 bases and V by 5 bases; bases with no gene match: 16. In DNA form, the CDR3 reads TGTGCTAGTGGTCAGGGGAGTAGCGGGGAATCGTGGAATGAGCAGTTCTTC. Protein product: CASGQGSSGESWNEQFF.

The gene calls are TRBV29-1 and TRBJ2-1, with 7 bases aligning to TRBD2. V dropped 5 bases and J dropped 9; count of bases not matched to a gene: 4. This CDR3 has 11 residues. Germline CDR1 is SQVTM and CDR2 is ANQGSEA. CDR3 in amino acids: CSVLREIEQFF. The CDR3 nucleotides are TGCAGCGTTTTGCGGGAGATTGAGCAGTTCTTC.

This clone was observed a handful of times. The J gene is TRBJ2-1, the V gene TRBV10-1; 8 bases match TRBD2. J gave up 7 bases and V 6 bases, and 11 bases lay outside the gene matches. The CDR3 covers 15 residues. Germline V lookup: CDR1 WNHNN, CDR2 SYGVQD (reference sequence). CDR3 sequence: CASRSGGADGNEQFF. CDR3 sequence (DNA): TGCGCCAGCAGGTCGGGGGGGGCCGACGGGAATGAGCAGTTCTTC.

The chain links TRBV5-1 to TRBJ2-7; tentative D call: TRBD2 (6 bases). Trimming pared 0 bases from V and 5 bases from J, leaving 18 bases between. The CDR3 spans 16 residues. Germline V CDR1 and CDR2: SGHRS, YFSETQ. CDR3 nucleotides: TGCGCCAGCAGCTTGGGCCCCCAAGGAGGGGATAACGAGCAGTACTTC. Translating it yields CASSLGPQGGDNEQYF.